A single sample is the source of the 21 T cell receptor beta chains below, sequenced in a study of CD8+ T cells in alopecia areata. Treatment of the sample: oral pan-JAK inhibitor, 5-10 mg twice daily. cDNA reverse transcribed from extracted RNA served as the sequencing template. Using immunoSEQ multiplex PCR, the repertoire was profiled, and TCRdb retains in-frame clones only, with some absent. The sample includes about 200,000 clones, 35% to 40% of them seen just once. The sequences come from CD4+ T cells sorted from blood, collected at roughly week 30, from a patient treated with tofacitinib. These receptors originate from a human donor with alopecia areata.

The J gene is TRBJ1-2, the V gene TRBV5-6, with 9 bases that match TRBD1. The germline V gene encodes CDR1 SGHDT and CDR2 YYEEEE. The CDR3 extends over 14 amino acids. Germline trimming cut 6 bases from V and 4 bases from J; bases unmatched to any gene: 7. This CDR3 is CASTLQGALYGYTF. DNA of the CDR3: TGTGCCAGCACCCTACAGGGGGCTCTCTATGGCTACACCTTC.

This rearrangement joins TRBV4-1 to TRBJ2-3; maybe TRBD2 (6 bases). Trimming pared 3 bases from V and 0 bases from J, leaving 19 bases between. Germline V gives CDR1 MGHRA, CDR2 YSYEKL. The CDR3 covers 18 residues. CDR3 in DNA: TGCGCCAGCAGCCAGCTTATAGTAGCGGCTTCTAGCACAGATACGCAGTATTTT. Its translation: CASSQLIVAASSTDTQYF.

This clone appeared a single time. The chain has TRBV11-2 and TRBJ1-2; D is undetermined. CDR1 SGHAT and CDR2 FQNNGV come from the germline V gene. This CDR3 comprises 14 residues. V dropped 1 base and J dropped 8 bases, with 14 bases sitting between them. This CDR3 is CASSLAGSASGYTF. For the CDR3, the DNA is TGTGCCAGCAGCTTAGCGGGCTCGGCAAGCGGCTACACCTTC.

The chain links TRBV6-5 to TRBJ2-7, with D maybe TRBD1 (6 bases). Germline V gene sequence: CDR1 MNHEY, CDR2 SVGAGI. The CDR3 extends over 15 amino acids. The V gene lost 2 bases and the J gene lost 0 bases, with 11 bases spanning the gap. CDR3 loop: CASSYEGVSSYEQYF. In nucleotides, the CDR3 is TGTGCCAGCAGTTACGAGGGGGTTAGCTCCTACGAGCAGTACTTC.

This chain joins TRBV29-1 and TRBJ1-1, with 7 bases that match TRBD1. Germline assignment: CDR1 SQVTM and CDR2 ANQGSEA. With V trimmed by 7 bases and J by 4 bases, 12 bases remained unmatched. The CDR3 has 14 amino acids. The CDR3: CSGRRQGRGTEAFF. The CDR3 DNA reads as TGCAGCGGACGGAGACAGGGAAGAGGCACTGAAGCTTTCTTT.

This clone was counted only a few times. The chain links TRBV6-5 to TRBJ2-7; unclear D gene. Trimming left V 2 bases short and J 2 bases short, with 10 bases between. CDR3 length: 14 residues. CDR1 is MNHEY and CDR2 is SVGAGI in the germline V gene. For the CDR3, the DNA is TGTGCCAGCAGTTACGGCAGAAAAGCCTACGAGCAGTACTTC. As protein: CASSYGRKAYEQYF.

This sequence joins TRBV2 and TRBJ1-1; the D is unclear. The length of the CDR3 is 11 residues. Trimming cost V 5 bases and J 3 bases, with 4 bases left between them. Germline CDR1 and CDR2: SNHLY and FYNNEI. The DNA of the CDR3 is TGTGCCAGCAGTAAAGACACTGAAGCTTTCTTT. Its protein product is CASSKDTEAFF.

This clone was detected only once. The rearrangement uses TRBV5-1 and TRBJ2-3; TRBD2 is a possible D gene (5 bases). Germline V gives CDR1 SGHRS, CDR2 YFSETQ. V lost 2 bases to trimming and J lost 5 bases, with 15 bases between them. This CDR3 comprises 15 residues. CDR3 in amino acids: CASSFRAGQEDTQYF. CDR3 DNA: TGCGCCAGCAGCTTTCGGGCGGGTCAGGAAGATACGCAGTATTTT.

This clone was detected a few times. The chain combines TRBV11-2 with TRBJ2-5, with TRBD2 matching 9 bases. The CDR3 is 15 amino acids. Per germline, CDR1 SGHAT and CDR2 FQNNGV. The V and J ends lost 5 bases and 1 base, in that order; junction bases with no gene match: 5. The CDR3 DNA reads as TGTGCCAGCAGCACCGGGACTAGCCCCCAAGAGACCCAGTACTTC. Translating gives CASSTGTSPQETQYF.

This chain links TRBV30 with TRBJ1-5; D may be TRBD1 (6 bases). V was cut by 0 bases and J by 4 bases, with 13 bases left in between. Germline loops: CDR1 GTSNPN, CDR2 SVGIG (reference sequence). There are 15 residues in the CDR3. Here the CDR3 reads CAWSVVTGLNQPQHF. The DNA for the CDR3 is TGTGCCTGGAGTGTGGTGACAGGTTTAAATCAGCCCCAGCATTTT.

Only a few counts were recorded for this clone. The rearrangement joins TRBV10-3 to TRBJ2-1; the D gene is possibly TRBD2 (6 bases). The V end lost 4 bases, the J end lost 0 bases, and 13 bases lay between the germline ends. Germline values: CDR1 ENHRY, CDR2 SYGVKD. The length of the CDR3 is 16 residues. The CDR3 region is CAISGPSESSYNEQFF. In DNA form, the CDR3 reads TGTGCCATCAGTGGTCCTAGCGAGAGCTCCTACAATGAGCAGTTCTTC.

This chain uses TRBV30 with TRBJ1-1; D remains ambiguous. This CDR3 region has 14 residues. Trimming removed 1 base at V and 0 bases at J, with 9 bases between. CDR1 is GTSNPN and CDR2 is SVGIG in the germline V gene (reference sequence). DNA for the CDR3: TGTGCCTGGAGTGGGTATGGGTTGAACACTGAAGCTTTCTTT. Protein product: CAWSGYGLNTEAFF.

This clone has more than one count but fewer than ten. The DNA for the CDR3 is TGTGCCAGCAGGGGGGCCTCGGTCTCGCAGTATTTT. Residues: CASRGASVSQYF. The chain is built from TRBV2 and TRBJ2-3; TRBD1 might be the D (6 bases). V was clipped by 6 bases and J by 10 bases, with 14 bases between them. The CDR3 extends over 12 amino acids. Germline-derived CDR1 and CDR2 are SNHLY and FYNNEI.

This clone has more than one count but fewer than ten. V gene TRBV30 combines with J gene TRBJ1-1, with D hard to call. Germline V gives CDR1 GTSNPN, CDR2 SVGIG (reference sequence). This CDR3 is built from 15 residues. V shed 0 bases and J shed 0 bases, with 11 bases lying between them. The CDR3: CAWSVAGRLNTEAFF. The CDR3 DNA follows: TGTGCCTGGAGTGTGGCAGGACGACTGAACACTGAAGCTTTCTTT. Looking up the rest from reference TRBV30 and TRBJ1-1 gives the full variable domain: SQTIHQWPATLVQPVGSPLSLECTVEGTSNPNLYWYRQAAGRGLQLLFYSVGIGQISSEVPQNLSASRPQDRQFILSSKKLLLSDSGFYLCAWSVAGRLNTEAFFGQGTRLTVV.

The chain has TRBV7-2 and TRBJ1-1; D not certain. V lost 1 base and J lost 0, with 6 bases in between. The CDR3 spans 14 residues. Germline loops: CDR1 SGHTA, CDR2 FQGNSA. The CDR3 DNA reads TGTGCCAGCAGCTTAGTCCCCTTGAACACTGAAGCTTTCTTT. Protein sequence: CASSLVPLNTEAFF. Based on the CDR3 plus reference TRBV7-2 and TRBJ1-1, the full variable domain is GAGVSQSPSNKVTEKGKDVELRCDPISGHTALYWYRQSLGQGLEFLIYFQGNSAPDKSGLPSDRFSAERTGGSVSTLTIQRTQQEDSAVYLCASSLVPLNTEAFFGQGTRLTVV.

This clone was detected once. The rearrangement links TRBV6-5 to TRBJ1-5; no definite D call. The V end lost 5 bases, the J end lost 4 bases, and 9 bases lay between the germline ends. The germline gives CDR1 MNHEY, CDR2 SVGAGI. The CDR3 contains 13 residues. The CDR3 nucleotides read TGTGCCAGCAGTGAAGTCCCAAATCAGCCCCAGCATTTT. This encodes CASSEVPNQPQHF.

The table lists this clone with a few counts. Written as DNA, the CDR3 is TGTGCCTGGAGTGTACGAGGGCAGCCCCAGCATTTT. Its protein product is CAWSVRGQPQHF. The chain recombines TRBV30 with TRBJ1-5, with D unresolved. V lost 0 bases and J lost 7, with 7 bases in between. Germline CDR1 GTSNPN, CDR2 SVGIG (reference sequence). This CDR3 has 12 residues.

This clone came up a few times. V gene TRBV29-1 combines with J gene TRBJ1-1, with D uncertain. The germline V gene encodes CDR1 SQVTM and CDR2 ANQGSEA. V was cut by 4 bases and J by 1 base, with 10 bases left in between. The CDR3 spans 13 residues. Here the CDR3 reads CSVGNFPNTEAFF. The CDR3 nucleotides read TGCAGCGTTGGAAATTTCCCGAACACTGAAGCTTTCTTT.

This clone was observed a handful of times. The CDR3 DNA is TGTGCCAGCAGCCAGGGTTCGGGTCTCCGGGACGAGCAGTACTTC. Amino acids: CASSQGSGLRDEQYF. This chain uses TRBV14 with TRBJ2-7, with D hard to call. CDR1 SGHDN and CDR2 FVKESK come from the germline V gene. The CDR3 is 15 amino acids. Trimming took off 3 bases at V and 5 bases at J, with 17 bases between the two ends.

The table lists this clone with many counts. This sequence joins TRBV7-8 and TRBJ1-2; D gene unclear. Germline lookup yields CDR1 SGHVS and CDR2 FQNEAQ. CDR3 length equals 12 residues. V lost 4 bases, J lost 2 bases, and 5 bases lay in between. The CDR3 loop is CASSSPNYGYTF. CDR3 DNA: TGTGCCAGCAGCTCACCCAACTATGGCTACACCTTC.

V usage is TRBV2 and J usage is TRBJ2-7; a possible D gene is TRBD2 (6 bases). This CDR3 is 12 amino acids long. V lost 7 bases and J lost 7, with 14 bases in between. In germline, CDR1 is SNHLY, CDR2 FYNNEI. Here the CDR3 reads CASKAVAGEQYF. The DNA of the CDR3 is TGTGCCAGCAAGGCAGTCGCGGGGGAGCAGTACTTC.